This T cell receptor (beta chain) came from a study of tumor-infiltrating lymphocytes in oesophageal squamous cell carcinoma. TCRdb re-called the PCR reads through MiXCR, storing one row per CDR3 protein. The table records about 15,000 distinct CDR3 sequences, roughly 49% of them present only once. Note on this clonotype: A junction boundary mismatches the germline segment, possibly from a read error.

The source of this sequence is a male donor with esophageal squamous cell carcinoma. The specimen was esophageal tumor tissue.

DNA for the CDR3: TGTGCTAGCAGCTTAGAAGGGCGGACAGGGGTAGAGACCCAGTACTTC. Translated: CASSLEGRTGVETQYF. This sequence joins TRBV7-6 and TRBJ2-6, with TRBD1 matching over 9 bases. Matching the DNA end better, TRBJ2-5 makes the J call doubtful. This CDR3 spans 16 amino acids. Germline V gene lookup returns CDR1 SGHVS and CDR2 FNYEAQ.